These 4 T cell receptor beta chains were all obtained from the same sample, sequenced in a study of T-cell reconstitution after alpha-beta-depleted transplantation in children. Unique molecular identifiers were built into the TCRbeta library. TCRdb re-derived calls from the PCR reads in MiXCR, one entry per CDR3 protein. The data contain a few thousand distinct CDR3 sequences, 24% of them singletons. This material consisted of PBMCs, mostly from graft donor cells, taken 60 days after TCRalphabeta/CD19-depleted stem cell transplant. The receptors originated from a boy in the first two years of life who had a stem cell transplant for acute myeloid leukemia, so the T cells may come from the graft donor.

The J gene is TRBJ2-3, the V gene TRBV29-1; D is unclear. Germline-derived CDR1 and CDR2 are SQVTM and ANQGSEA. CDR3 size: 12 residues. V lost 8 bases and J 2 bases, leaving 11 bases between the germline ends. CDR3 in amino acids: CSTNTPTDTQYF. The DNA of the CDR3 is TGCAGCACCAATACACCCACAGATACGCAGTATTTT.

CDR3: CASSLAQQETQYF. In nucleotides, the CDR3 is TGCGCCAGCAGCTTGGCTCAGCAAGAGACCCAGTACTTC. The V call is TRBV5-1, the J call TRBJ2-5; D gene uncertain. The V and J ends lost 0 bases and 2 bases respectively, with 5 bases between them. Germline V gene data show CDR1 as SGHRS and CDR2 as YFSETQ. This CDR3 is 13 amino acids long.

For this clonotype: A read error may be the cause here, since a much bigger clone is one base away. V and J are TRBV20-1 and TRBJ2-5, with 12 bases that match TRBD1. The CDR3 loop spans 17 amino acids. CDR1 and CDR2 (germline): DFQATT, SNEGSKA (reference sequence). CDR3 protein: CCAGGQGALLPQETQYF. In DNA, the CDR3 is TGCTGTGCTGGGGGACAGGGGGCCCTATTACCCCAAGAGACCCAGTACTTC.

This clonotype showed up many times. The chain carries TRBV7-9 and TRBJ1-5; D is undetermined. Looked up from germline, CDR1 is SEHNR and CDR2 is FQNEAQ (reference sequence). V lost 3 bases to trimming and J lost 3 bases, with 9 bases between them. The CDR3 length is 14 residues. The CDR3 sequence is CASSFGSYNQPQHF. The CDR3, as DNA: TGTGCCAGCAGCTTTGGCAGCTACAATCAGCCCCAGCATTTT.